Below are 6 T cell receptor beta chains sequenced from a single sample in a study of response to subunit inactivated influenza vaccine. TCRdb fed the RT-PCR reads into MiXCR, producing one record per CDR3 protein. The repertoire holds 550,000 to 800,000 distinct CDR3 sequences, with over 11% as singletons. Sequencing used PBMCs from blood, obtained approximately 15 days before vaccination. The receptors were gathered from a man aged 45-65 years who received an inactivated influenza vaccine.

The rearrangement joins TRBV7-9 to TRBJ1-5; weak D call: TRBD1 (6 bases). This CDR3 spans 15 amino acids. The V end lost 10 bases, the J end lost 0 bases, and 16 bases lay between the germline ends. Germline V gives CDR1 SEHNR, CDR2 FQNEAQ (reference sequence). In DNA form, the CDR3 reads TGTGCCACCGGGGGCACGGGCGATAGCAATCAGCCCCAGCATTTT. Amino acids: CATGGTGDSNQPQHF. Using reference TRBV7-9 and TRBJ1-5 for the parts outside the CDR3, the full variable domain is DTGVSQNPRHKITKRGQNVTFRCDPISEHNRLYWYRQTLGQGPEFLTYFQNEAQLEKSRLLSDRFSAERPKGSFSTLEIQRTEQGDSAMYLCATGGTGDSNQPQHFGDGTRLSIL.

J is TRBJ2-7 and V is TRBV11-2; D is unresolved. V was trimmed by 5 bases and J by 6 bases, leaving 14 bases between them. Looked up from germline, CDR1 is SGHAT and CDR2 is FQNNGV. The CDR3 sequence is 13 residues long. The CDR3 DNA sequence: TGTGCCAGCAGCCCACCGCGCCTCGGCGAGCAGTACTTC. Translation gives CASSPPRLGEQYF.

The rearrangement joins TRBV15 to TRBJ2-2, with no clear D. Germline values: CDR1 LNHNV, CDR2 YYDKDF (reference sequence). V was clipped by 2 bases and J by 4 bases, with 11 bases between them. This CDR3 spans 15 amino acids. CDR3 amino acids: CATSRKGFTTGELFF. The CDR3 DNA sequence: TGTGCCACCAGCAGAAAGGGCTTTACCACCGGGGAGCTGTTTTTT. Filled out from reference TRBV15 and TRBJ2-2, the complete variable domain reads DAMVIQNPRYQVTQFGKPVTLSCSQTLNHNVMYWYQQKSSQAPKLLFHYYDKDFNNEADTPDNFQSRRPNTSFCFLDIRSPGLGDTAMYLCATSRKGFTTGELFFGEGSRLTVL.

This clonotype was seen more than once but under ten times. V and J are TRBV27 and TRBJ2-1, with TRBD2 as a possible D gene (6 bases). The CDR3 contains 14 residues. Trimming pared 6 bases from V and 7 bases from J, leaving 16 bases between. Germline loops: CDR1 MNHEY, CDR2 SMNVEV (reference sequence). CDR3 sequence reads: CASSDAGTVNEQFF. The CDR3 DNA reads TGTGCCAGCAGCGACGCCGGGACTGTAAATGAGCAGTTCTTC.

Here the CDR3 reads CASSFEGANQPQHF. As DNA, the CDR3 is TGTGCCAGCAGTTTTGAGGGGGCGAATCAGCCCCAGCATTTT. The rearrangement uses TRBV12-3 or TRBV12-4 and TRBJ1-5, with TRBD1 identical over 7 bases. The CDR3 runs to 14 residues. J was trimmed by 4 bases and V by 3 bases; bases with no gene match: 3.

The chain uses TRBV28 and TRBJ2-7; 7 nucleotides line up with TRBD1. Germline assignment: CDR1 MDHEN and CDR2 SYDVKM. Trimming at V came to 5 bases and at J to 11 bases, leaving 18 bases not matched to a gene. CDR3 length: 15 amino acids. Written as DNA, the CDR3 is TGTGCCAGCAGTCTTCGACAGGGCTTTATAGGTAATGAGTACTTC. It yields the protein CASSLRQGFIGNEYF.